A single sample gave rise to the 27 T cell receptor beta chains below, sequenced in a study of CD8 T cells in ankylosing spondylitis. MiXCR, applied by TCRdb to the 5' RACE reads, yields one record per CDR3 protein. The sample includes 200,000 to 250,000 distinct CDR3 sequences, approximately 8% of them seen just once. The sample consisted of blood, either unsorted or a sorted T cell fraction (not recorded which). These receptors came from a female donor with ankylosing spondylitis or in good health (not recorded which).

This clonotype was observed many times. V is TRBV18 and J is TRBJ2-7; possibly TRBD1 or TRBD2 for D (5 bases each). Trimming removed 3 bases from V and 4 bases from J, with 13 bases in between. The CDR3 spans 14 residues. The germline gives CDR1 KGHSH, CDR2 LQKENI. The CDR3 sequence is CASSPSGTGYEQYF. The DNA of the CDR3 is TGTGCCAGCTCACCTTCCGGGACGGGGTACGAGCAGTACTTC.

This clonotype was counted many times. The CDR3 spells CASSLEVRLSTYNEQFF. CDR3 DNA: TGTGCCAGCAGCTTAGAAGTACGGCTCTCGACCTACAATGAGCAGTTCTTC. The V and J genes are TRBV7-7 and TRBJ2-1; no clear D. Germline lookup yields CDR1 SSHAT and CDR2 FNYEAQ (reference sequence). CDR3 length equals 17 residues. V lost 1 base to trimming and J lost 2 bases, with 15 bases between them.

This clonotype was detected a few times. Here the CDR3 DNA reads TGTGCCAGCAGCTCGTCCCCACCGACCGAGCAGTACTTC. Amino acids: CASSSSPPTEQYF. The chain recombines TRBV7-2 with TRBJ2-7; no clear D gene. Trimming took off 4 bases at V and 6 bases at J, with 13 bases between the two ends. The CDR3 has 13 amino acids. Germline V lookup: CDR1 SGHTA, CDR2 FQGNSA.

A few counts support this clonotype. The chain links TRBV7-2 to TRBJ2-3; 7 nucleotides align to TRBD2. V lost 1 base, J lost 5 bases, and 9 bases stayed unmatched. The CDR3 runs to 16 residues. Germline CDR1 reads SGHTA; CDR2 reads FQGNSA. CDR3: CASSLDRAGVGDTQYF. CDR3 DNA: TGTGCCAGCAGCTTAGATCGGGCGGGAGTTGGAGATACGCAGTATTTT. The full variable domain, its missing parts supplied by reference TRBV7-2 and TRBJ2-3, is GAGVSQSPSNKVTEKGKDVELRCDPISGHTALYWYRQSLGQGLEFLIYFQGNSAPDKSGLPSDRFSAERTGGSVSTLTIQRTQQEDSAVYLCASSLDRAGVGDTQYFGPGTRLTVL.

In this sample, this clonotype turned up once. This may be a read error: a much more frequent sequence differs by one nucleotide. V is TRBV7-8 and J is TRBJ2-3; TRBD1 matches 7 bases. Per the germline V gene, CDR1 is SGHVS and CDR2 is FQNEAQ. The CDR3 consists of 20 residues. The CDR3 is CASSLGGARDIPEGTDTRYF. DNA of the CDR3: TGTGCCAGCAGCTTAGGGGGTGCCCGGGACATCCCTGAAGGGACAGATACGCGGTATTTT.

This clonotype was observed at least ten times. The genes are TRBV12-3 or TRBV12-4 and TRBJ2-2; 7 bases fit TRBD2. This CDR3 comprises 16 residues. V trimming: 3 bases; J trimming: 5 bases; junction bases outside the gene matches: 9. CDR3 nucleotide sequence: TGTGCCAGCAGTTTGGATACTTCTAGCGGTACCGGGGAGCTGTTTTTT. Protein sequence: CASSLDTSSGTGELFF.

The chain recombines TRBV15 with TRBJ1-5, with D tentatively TRBD1 (6 bases). There are 14 residues in the CDR3. The V end was cut by 6 bases, the J end by 7 bases, with 16 bases between. The germline CDR1 and CDR2 sequences are LNHNV and YYDKDF (reference sequence). CDR3 in amino acids: CATRGPGGGQPQHF. Here the CDR3 DNA reads TGTGCCACCAGGGGGCCGGGGGGCGGCCAGCCCCAGCATTTT.

In this sample, this clonotype turned up a few times. The CDR3 coding sequence is TGTGCCAGCGGGGGGACAGGAGTCGAGCAGTACTTC. It translates to CASGGTGVEQYF. V usage is TRBV12-3 or TRBV12-4 and J usage is TRBJ2-7, with TRBD1 matching 8 bases. This CDR3 spans 12 amino acids. Trimming took 8 bases from V and 6 from J; bases not matched to a gene: 6.

This clonotype was recorded many times. The chain uses TRBV15 and TRBJ2-5, with D hard to call. CDR3 size: 14 residues. V lost 0 bases to trimming and J lost 7 bases, with 12 bases between them. The germline CDR1 and CDR2 sequences are LNHNV and YYDKDF (reference sequence). CDR3: CATSRDDELGTQYF. The CDR3 DNA follows: TGTGCCACCAGCAGAGACGACGAATTAGGGACCCAGTACTTC.

A single count supports this clonotype. A much larger clone differs from this one at a single base, so this may be a read error. The chain joins TRBV28 to TRBJ1-1, with D unclear. V was cut by 5 bases and J by 1 base, with 14 bases left in between. Germline CDR1 and CDR2: MDHEN and SYDVKM. The CDR3 is 15 amino acids. CDR3 in DNA: TGTGCCAGCAGTCTGGATGGGTTTTCGAACACTGAAGCTTTCTTT. This sequence encodes CASSLDGFSNTEAFF.

At least ten counts were recorded for this clonotype. The chain has TRBV4-3 and TRBJ2-2; the D is unclear. CDR3 length: 15 residues. The V end lost 0 bases, the J end lost 7 bases, and 12 bases lay between the germline ends. CDR1 and CDR2 from the germline V gene are LGHNA and YSLEER. This chain's CDR3 is CASSQEETLIGELFF. The CDR3 DNA follows: TGCGCCAGCAGCCAAGAAGAGACTCTTATCGGGGAGCTGTTTTTT.

This clonotype was counted at least ten times. This chain links TRBV29-1 with TRBJ2-7, with a possible D match to TRBD1 (6 bases). CDR1 and CDR2 from the germline V gene are SQVTM and ANQGSEA. There are 15 residues in the CDR3. V was shortened by 6 bases and J by 4 bases, with 22 bases between the two germline ends. DNA of the CDR3: TGCAGCGTAGTTACGGGACACACGCCTTCTTACGAGCAGTACTTC. This gives the protein CSVVTGHTPSYEQYF.

This clonotype was seen ten or more times. V and J are TRBV27 and TRBJ1-1; tentatively, D is TRBD1 (6 bases). The CDR3 is 18 amino acids. Germline V gives CDR1 MNHEY, CDR2 SMNVEV (reference sequence). Trimming stripped 6 bases from V and 3 bases from J, with 26 bases between. In DNA form, the CDR3 reads TGTGCCAGCAGCAGGGGCCCCCTGACAGTCACCCTCGACACTGAAGCTTTCTTT. It codes for CASSRGPLTVTLDTEAFF.

Comment on this clonotype: A much larger clone is a single base away; this may be a read error. Here the CDR3 DNA reads TGTGCCGGCAGAGGGGGGAATGAAAAACTGTTTTTT. Protein sequence: CAGRGGNEKLFF. The chain has TRBV28 and TRBJ1-4; tentatively, D is TRBD1 (6 bases). This CDR3 has 12 amino acids. Germline V gives CDR1 MDHEN, CDR2 SYDVKM.

For this clonotype: Possible read error: a much larger clone is one base away. The rearrangement joins TRBV6-5 to TRBJ1-2; 9 bases fit TRBD1. Germline-derived CDR1 and CDR2 are MNHEY and SVGAGI. This CDR3 has 14 amino acids. CDR3 nucleotides: TGTACCAGCAGTTACTCCGAGACAGGGGGAGGCTACACCTTC. Its translation: CTSSYSETGGGYTF.

In this sample, this clonotype turned up many times. The chain employs TRBV29-1 and TRBJ2-1; D is ambiguous. The V gene lost 3 bases and the J gene lost 1 base, with 4 bases spanning the gap. The germline CDR1 and CDR2 sequences are SQVTM and ANQGSEA. The CDR3 has 12 amino acids. CDR3 protein: CSVDESYNEQFF. DNA for the CDR3: TGCAGCGTTGATGAATCCTACAATGAGCAGTTCTTC.

This clonotype has a count of ten or more. The chain recombines TRBV11-2 with TRBJ2-1; TRBD2 matches at 15 bases. Germline trimming cut 4 bases from V and 8 bases from J; bases unmatched to any gene: 3. The CDR3 totals 15 residues. Germline CDR1 SGHAT, CDR2 FQNNGV. CDR3 in amino acids: CASSWGLAGGDEQFF. Here the CDR3 DNA reads TGTGCCAGCAGCTGGGGACTAGCGGGAGGCGATGAGCAGTTCTTC.

This clonotype was seen only a few times. A read error may be the cause here, since a much bigger clone is one base away. The chain has TRBV29-1 and TRBJ2-1; TRBD1 agrees at 8 bases. Germline V lookup: CDR1 SQVTM, CDR2 ANQGSEA. The CDR3 is made up of 16 amino acids. V lost 6 bases to trimming and J lost 6 bases; unmatched junction nucleotides: 16. The DNA of the CDR3 is TGCAGCGTCGGATGGGGCAGGGGGCTTGCCCCCAATGAGCAGTTCTTC. It encodes CSVGWGRGLAPNEQFF.

This clonotype was seen ten or more times. The chain has TRBV7-9 and TRBJ1-2, with 11 bases identical to TRBD1. CDR1 is SEHNR, CDR2 FQNEAQ, per germline (reference sequence). This CDR3 is 14 amino acids long. The J segment lost 8 bases and the V segment lost 5 bases, leaving 7 bases of the junction unmatched. The CDR3 sequence: CASSLADRGHGYTF. CDR3 DNA: TGTGCCAGCAGCCTCGCGGACAGGGGGCACGGCTACACCTTC.

This clonotype occurred many times. DNA for the CDR3: TGTGCCAGCAGTTACTCGAAAGGGCTCGGACAATATGGCAATGAGCAGTTCTTC. Encoded protein: CASSYSKGLGQYGNEQFF. The rearrangement joins TRBV6-5 to TRBJ2-1, with D possibly being TRBD1 (5 bases). V shed 0 bases and J shed 6 bases, with 21 bases lying between them. This CDR3 has 18 residues. In germline, CDR1 is MNHEY, CDR2 SVGAGI.

The table lists this clonotype with many counts. J is TRBJ1-6 and V is TRBV19; D is uncertain. The CDR3 is 13 residues long. The V and J ends lost 6 bases and 5 bases respectively, with 8 bases between them. CDR1 LNHDA and CDR2 SQIVND come from the germline V gene (reference sequence). The DNA for the CDR3 is TGTGCCAGTAGGGCAGTCAATAATTCACCCCTCCACTTT. The encoded protein is CASRAVNNSPLHF.

This clonotype has a count of ten or more. The gene calls are TRBV6-2 or TRBV6-3 and TRBJ1-5; D call uncertain. The CDR3 is 14 amino acids. Germline V gene lookup returns CDR1 MNHEY and CDR2 SVGEGT. V lost 2 bases to trimming and J lost 11 bases, with 16 bases between them. CDR3: CASSYTSDGLSQHF. For the CDR3, the DNA is TGTGCCAGCAGTTACACGTCCGATGGGTTGTCCCAGCATTTT.

This clonotype was detected once. This rearrangement joins TRBV7-2 to TRBJ1-5, with 7 bases that match TRBD1. The CDR3 spans 16 residues. V was pared by 5 bases and J by 0 bases, with 7 bases of the junction left unmatched. Germline V gene lookup returns CDR1 SGHTA and CDR2 FQGNSA. CDR3 sequence reads: CASSLGTAHSNQPQHF. For the CDR3, the DNA is TGTGCCAGCAGCCTGGGGACAGCTCATAGCAATCAGCCCCAGCATTTT.

This clonotype was counted ten times or more. The chain uses TRBV27 and TRBJ2-1; possibly TRBD2 for D (5 bases). This CDR3 region has 15 residues. V lost 4 bases to trimming and J lost 0 bases, with 10 bases between them. In germline, CDR1 is MNHEY, CDR2 SMNVEV (reference sequence). In DNA form, the CDR3 reads TGTGCCAGCAGTTCAGCGGATAGCTCCTACAATGAGCAGTTCTTC. Translated, it gives CASSSADSSYNEQFF.

This clonotype appeared many times. CDR3 nucleotide sequence: TGTGCCAGCAGCTCTCCTCGAGGATGGGAGGGGGGACTGAACACTGAAGCTTTCTTT. It yields the protein CASSSPRGWEGGLNTEAFF. The chain combines TRBV5-4 with TRBJ1-1; the D gene is possibly TRBD1 (6 bases). Germline CDR1 reads SGHNT; CDR2 reads YYREEE (reference sequence). CDR3 size: 19 residues. Trimming shortened V by 3 bases and J by 0 bases, and 24 bases separated the two germline ends.

This clonotype was seen at least ten times. The chain recombines TRBV5-1 with TRBJ1-4; 7 nucleotides agree with TRBD1. Germline-derived CDR1 and CDR2 are SGHRS and YFSETQ. Germline trimming cut 4 bases from V and 3 bases from J; bases unmatched to any gene: 9. The CDR3 loop spans 16 amino acids. CDR3 DNA: TGCGCCAGCAGCCAAGGAGGGGGCGAGGCTAATGAAAAACTGTTTTTT. Its translation is CASSQGGGEANEKLFF.

This clonotype was counted ten times or more. The chain combines TRBV5-5 with TRBJ2-6; the D is unclear. The V end was cut by 0 bases, the J end by 4 bases, with 11 bases between. There are 16 residues in the CDR3. Germline CDR1 reads SGHKS; CDR2 reads YYEKEE (reference sequence). In nucleotides, the CDR3 is TGTGCCAGCAGCTTGGGCAACCGTACAGGGGCCAACGTCCTGACTTTC. Amino acid sequence: CASSLGNRTGANVLTF.